The entry below describes one TCR beta chain. Its specificity is unknown. This entry comes from a study of regulatory T cells in long-lasting Graves disease. Points from the study as a whole: The persistent group shared around 2,700 public clonotypes, more than the roughly 970 shared by new patients.

The time point: newly diagnosed GD, antithyroid drugs for less than 3 months. With RNA extracted from PBMCs as input, the TCR library was made. Blood from the periphery, nine milliliters in all, was drawn into EDTA tubes. This CDR3 contains 15 residues. Germline V gene sequence: CDR1 KGHSH, CDR2 LQKENI. Trimming pared 0 bases from V and 2 bases from J, leaving 10 bases between. Through Arm-PCR of CDR3 regions and iRepertoire HTBI primers, TCR beta libraries were built. Via MiXCR, TCRdb re-called the multiplex PCR reads, giving one row per CDR3 protein. The sample holds roughly 560,000 distinct CDR3 sequences, 12% seen once. This same sample was also part of a study on T cells in Graves' hyperthyroidism and ophthalmopathy. That source adds: Criteria for exclusion of patients were uncontrolled infection, other autoimmune disease, pregnancy or lactation. The TCR CDR3 first-round RT-PCR relied on the HTBI primer set.

The sequencing used peripheral blood mononuclear cells (PBMCs), collected at new diagnosis, from a patient treated with antithyroid drugs. This sequence joins TRBV18 and TRBJ1-1; D call uncertain. The origin of this receptor is a woman in her thirties with Graves disease. DNA of the CDR3: TGTGCCAGCTCACCACCCCAAAGGGTTAACACTGAAGCTTTCTTT. It is translated as CASSPPQRVNTEAFF.